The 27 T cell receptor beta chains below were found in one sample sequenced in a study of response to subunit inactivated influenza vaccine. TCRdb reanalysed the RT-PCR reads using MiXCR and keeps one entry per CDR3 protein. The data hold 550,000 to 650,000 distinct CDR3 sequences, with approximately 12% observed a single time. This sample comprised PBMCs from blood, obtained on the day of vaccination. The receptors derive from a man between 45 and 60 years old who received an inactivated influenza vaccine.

Written as DNA, the CDR3 is TGTGCCAGCAGCGGGGGACGGTTGAACACTGAAGCTTTCTTT. Its translation is CASSGGRLNTEAFF. The V and J genes are TRBV5-5 and TRBJ1-1; weak D call: TRBD1 (5 bases). From germline, CDR1 is SGHKS and CDR2 YYEKEE (reference sequence). The CDR3 spans 14 residues. V lost 4 bases, J lost 0 bases, and 10 bases lay in between.

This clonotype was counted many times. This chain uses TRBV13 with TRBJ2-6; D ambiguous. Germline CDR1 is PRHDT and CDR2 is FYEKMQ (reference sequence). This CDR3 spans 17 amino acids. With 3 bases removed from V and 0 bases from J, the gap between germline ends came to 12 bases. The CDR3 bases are TGTGCCAGCAGCTTTGCCCGATCCGGCTCTGGGGCCAACGTCCTGACTTTC. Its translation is CASSFARSGSGANVLTF. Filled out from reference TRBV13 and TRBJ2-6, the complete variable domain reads AAGVIQSPRHLIKEKRETATLKCYPIPRHDTVYWYQQGPGQDPQFLISFYEKMQSDKGSIPDRFSAQQFSDYHSELNMSSLELGDSALYFCASSFARSGSGANVLTFGAGSRLTVL.

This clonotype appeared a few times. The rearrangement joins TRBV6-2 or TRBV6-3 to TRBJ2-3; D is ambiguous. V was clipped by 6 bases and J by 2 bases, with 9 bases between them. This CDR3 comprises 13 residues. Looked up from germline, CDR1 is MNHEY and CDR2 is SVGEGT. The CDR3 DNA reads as TGTGCCAGCAGCCGCTACCCCACAGATACGCAGTATTTT. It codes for CASSRYPTDTQYF.

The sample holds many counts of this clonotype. The CDR3 is CASSRQGQTYEQYF. Here the CDR3 DNA reads TGTGCCAGCAGTCGCCAGGGACAGACCTACGAGCAGTACTTC. The J gene is TRBJ2-7, the V gene TRBV12-3 or TRBV12-4; 7 bases align to TRBD1. This CDR3 has 14 amino acids. J was trimmed by 2 bases and V by 5 bases; bases with no gene match: 6.

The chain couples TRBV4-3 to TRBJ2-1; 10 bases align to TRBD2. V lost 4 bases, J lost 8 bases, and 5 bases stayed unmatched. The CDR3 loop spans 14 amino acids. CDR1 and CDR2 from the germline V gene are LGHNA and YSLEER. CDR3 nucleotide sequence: TGCGCCAGCAGCCCACTAGCGGGGTACGATGAGCAGTTCTTC. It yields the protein CASSPLAGYDEQFF.

CDR3 sequence reads: CASSPTRSGLAGAEQFF. Here the CDR3 DNA reads TGTGCCAGCAGTCCGACACGCAGCGGACTAGCGGGAGCTGAGCAGTTCTTC. The V and J genes are TRBV12-3 or TRBV12-4 and TRBJ2-1; 13 bases map to TRBD2. There are 17 residues in the CDR3. The J segment lost 9 bases and the V segment lost 5 bases, leaving 13 bases of the junction unmatched.

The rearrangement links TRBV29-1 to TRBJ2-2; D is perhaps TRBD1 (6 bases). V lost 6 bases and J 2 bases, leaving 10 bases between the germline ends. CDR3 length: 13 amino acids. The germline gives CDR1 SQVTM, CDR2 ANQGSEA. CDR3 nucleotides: TGCAGCGTCGACAGGAGCAACACCGGGGAGCTGTTTTTT. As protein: CSVDRSNTGELFF.

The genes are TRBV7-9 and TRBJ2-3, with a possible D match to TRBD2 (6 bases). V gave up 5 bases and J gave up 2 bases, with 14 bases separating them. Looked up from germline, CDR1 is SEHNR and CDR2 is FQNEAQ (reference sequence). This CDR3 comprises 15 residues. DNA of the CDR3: TGTGCCAGCAGCCCCGGGATAGCGGCCACAGATACGCAGTATTTT. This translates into CASSPGIAATDTQYF.

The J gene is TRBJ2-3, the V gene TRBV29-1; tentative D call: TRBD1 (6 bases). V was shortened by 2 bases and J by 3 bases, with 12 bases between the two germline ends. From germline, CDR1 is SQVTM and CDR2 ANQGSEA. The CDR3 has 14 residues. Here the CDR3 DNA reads TGCAGCGTTGAAAAGGGGGAAGGGACAGATACGCAGTATTTT. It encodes CSVEKGEGTDTQYF.

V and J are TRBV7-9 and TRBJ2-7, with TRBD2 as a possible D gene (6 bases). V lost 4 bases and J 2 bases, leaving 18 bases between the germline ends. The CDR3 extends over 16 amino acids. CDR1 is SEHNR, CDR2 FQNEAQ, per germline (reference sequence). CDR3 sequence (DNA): TGTGCCAGCAGCTCCACGGTTAGCGGAAACACCTACGAGCAGTACTTC. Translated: CASSSTVSGNTYEQYF.

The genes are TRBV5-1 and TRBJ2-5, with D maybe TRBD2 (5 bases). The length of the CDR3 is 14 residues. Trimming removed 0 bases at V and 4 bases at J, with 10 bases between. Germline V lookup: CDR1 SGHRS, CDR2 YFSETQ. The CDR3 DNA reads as TGCGCCAGCAGCTTGGGGGAGAAGGGAGAGACCCAGTACTTC. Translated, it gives CASSLGEKGETQYF. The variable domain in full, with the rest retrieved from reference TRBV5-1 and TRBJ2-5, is KAGVTQTPRYLIKTRGQQVTLSCSPISGHRSVSWYQQTPGQGLQFLFEYFSETQRNKGNFPGRFSGRQFSNSRSEMNVSTLELGDSALYLCASSLGEKGETQYFGPGTRLLVL.

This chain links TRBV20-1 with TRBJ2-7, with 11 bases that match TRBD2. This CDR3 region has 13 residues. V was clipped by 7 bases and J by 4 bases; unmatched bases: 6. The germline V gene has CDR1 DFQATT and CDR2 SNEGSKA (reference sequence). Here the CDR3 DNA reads TGCAGTGTTTTAGCGGGGGGGCTGTACGAGCAGTACTTC. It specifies CSVLAGGLYEQYF.

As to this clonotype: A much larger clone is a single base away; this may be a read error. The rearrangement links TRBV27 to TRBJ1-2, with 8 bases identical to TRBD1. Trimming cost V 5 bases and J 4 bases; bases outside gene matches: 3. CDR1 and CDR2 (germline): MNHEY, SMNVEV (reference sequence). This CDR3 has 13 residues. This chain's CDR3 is CASSITGGYGYTF. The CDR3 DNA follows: TGTGCCAGCAGTATAACAGGGGGCTATGGCTACACCTTC.

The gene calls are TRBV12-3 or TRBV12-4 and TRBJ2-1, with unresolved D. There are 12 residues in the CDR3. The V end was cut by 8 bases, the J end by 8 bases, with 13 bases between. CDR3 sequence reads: CASELGWDEQFF. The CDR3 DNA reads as TGTGCCAGCGAGTTGGGGTGGGATGAGCAGTTCTTC.

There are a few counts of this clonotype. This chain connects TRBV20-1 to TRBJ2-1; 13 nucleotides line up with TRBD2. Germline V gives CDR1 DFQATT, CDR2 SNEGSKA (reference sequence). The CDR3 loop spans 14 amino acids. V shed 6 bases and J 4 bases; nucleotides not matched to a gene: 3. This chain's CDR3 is CSAETSGRYNEQFF. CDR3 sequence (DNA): TGCAGTGCCGAGACTAGCGGGAGGTACAATGAGCAGTTCTTC.

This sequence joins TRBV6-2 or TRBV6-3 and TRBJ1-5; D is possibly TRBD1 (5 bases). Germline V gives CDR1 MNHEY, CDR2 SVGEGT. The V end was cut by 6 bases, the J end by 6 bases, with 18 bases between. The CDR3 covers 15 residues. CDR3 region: CASRPGRRGGQPQHF. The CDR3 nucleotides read TGTGCCAGCAGACCGGGACGGCGGGGAGGTCAGCCCCAGCATTTT.

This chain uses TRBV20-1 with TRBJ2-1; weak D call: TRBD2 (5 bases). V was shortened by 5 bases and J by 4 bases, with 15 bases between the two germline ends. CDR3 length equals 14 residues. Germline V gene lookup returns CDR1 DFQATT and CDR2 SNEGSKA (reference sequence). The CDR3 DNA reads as TGCAGTGCTCTAACTAGTGATAGTTACAATGAGCAGTTCTTC. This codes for CSALTSDSYNEQFF.

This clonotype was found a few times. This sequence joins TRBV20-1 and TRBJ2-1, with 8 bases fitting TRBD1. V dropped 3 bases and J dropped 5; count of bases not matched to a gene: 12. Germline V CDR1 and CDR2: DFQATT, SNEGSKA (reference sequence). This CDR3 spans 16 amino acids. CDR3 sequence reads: CSASRGRGLNDNEQFF. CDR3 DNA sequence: TGCAGTGCTAGTCGGGGCAGGGGGCTTAACGACAATGAGCAGTTCTTC.

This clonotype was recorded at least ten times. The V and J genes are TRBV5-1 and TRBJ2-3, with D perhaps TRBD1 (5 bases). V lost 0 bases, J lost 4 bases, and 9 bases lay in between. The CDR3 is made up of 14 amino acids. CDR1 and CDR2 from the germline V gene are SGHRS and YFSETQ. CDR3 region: CASSLEQGSDTQYF. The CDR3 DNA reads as TGCGCCAGCAGCTTGGAGCAGGGATCAGATACGCAGTATTTT.

In DNA form, the CDR3 reads TGTGCCAGCAGCCCTCCCGGTGGAAACACCATATATTTT. Translated, it gives CASSPPGGNTIYF. The genes are TRBV12-3 or TRBV12-4 and TRBJ1-3; D unclear. The CDR3 totals 13 residues. V lost 6 bases and J lost 3, with 9 bases in between.

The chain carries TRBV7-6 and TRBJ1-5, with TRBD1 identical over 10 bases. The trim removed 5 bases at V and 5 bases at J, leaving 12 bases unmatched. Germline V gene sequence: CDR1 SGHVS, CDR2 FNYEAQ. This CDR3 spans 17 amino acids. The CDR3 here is CASSPDARTGGHQPQHF. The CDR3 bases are TGTGCCAGCAGCCCTGACGCGCGGACAGGGGGACATCAGCCCCAGCATTTT.

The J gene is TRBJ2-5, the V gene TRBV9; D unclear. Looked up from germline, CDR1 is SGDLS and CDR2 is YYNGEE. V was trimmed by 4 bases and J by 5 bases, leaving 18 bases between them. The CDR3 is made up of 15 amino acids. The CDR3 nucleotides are TGTGCCAGCAGCCCTGAAGGTGGTGGCTACGAGACCCAGTACTTC. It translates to CASSPEGGGYETQYF.

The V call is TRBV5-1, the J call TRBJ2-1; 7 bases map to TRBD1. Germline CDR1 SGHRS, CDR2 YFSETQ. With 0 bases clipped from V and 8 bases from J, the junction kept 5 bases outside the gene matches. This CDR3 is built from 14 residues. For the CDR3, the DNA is TGCGCCAGCAGCTTGGAACAGGGGCCTTATGAGCAGTTCTTC. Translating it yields CASSLEQGPYEQFF.

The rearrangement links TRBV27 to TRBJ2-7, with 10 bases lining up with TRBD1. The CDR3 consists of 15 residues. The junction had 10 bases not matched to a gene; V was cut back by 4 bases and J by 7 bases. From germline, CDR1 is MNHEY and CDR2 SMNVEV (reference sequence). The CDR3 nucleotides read TGTGCCAGCAGTTCTTACCGGGACAGGGGACGGGAGCAGTACTTC. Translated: CASSSYRDRGREQYF.

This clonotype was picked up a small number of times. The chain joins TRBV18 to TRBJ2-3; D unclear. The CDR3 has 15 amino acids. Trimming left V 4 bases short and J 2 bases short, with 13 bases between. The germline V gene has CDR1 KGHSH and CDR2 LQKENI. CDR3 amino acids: CASSRDHSPTDTQYF. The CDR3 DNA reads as TGTGCCAGCTCACGTGACCACAGCCCCACAGATACGCAGTATTTT.

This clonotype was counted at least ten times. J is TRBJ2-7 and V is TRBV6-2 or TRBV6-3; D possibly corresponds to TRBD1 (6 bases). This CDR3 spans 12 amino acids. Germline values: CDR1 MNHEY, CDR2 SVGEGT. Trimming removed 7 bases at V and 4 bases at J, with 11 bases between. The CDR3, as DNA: TGTGCCAGCAACCTACAGGGATACGAGCAGTACTTC. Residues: CASNLQGYEQYF.

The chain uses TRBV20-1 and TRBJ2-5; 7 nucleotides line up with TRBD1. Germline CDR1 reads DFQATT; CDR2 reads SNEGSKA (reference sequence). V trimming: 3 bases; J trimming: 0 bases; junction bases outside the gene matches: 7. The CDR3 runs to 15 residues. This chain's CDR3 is CSASGTEFYQETQYF. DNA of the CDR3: TGCAGTGCTAGTGGGACAGAATTTTACCAAGAGACCCAGTACTTC.